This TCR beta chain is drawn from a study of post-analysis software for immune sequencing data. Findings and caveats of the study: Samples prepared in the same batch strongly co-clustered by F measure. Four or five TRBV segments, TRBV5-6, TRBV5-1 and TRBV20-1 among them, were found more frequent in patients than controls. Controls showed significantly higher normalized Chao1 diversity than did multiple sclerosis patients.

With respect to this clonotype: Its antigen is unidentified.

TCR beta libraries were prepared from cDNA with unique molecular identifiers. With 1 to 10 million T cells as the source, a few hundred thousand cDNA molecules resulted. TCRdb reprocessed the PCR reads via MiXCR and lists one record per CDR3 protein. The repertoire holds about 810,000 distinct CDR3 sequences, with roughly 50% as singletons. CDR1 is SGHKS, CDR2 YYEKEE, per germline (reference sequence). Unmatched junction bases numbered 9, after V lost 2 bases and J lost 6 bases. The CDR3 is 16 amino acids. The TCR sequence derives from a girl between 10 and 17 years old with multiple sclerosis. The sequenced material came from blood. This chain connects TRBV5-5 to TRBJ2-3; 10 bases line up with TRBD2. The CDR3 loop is CASSFDPAGGMDTQYF. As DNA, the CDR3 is TGTGCCAGCAGCTTTGATCCAGCGGGGGGGATGGATACGCAGTATTTT.